Following are 26 T cell receptor beta chains from one sample sequenced in a study of regulatory T cells in long-lasting Graves disease. The time point was: persistent/refractory GD, antithyroid drugs over 5 years with positive TRAb. RNA extracted from PBMCs served as the sequencing template. Construction of TCR beta libraries relied on iRepertoire HTBI primers and on Arm-PCR targeting CDR3 regions. TCRdb reanalysed the multiplex PCR reads using MiXCR and keeps one entry per CDR3 protein. Altogether about 290,000 distinct CDR3 sequences are present, 20% to 25% being singletons, with the ten largest covering around three fifths. This material consisted of peripheral blood mononuclear cells (PBMCs), taken when the disease was refractory, from a patient treated with antithyroid drugs. Source of these receptors: a female donor with Graves disease.

The sample holds a few counts of this clonotype. The CDR3 DNA reads TGTGCCAGCAGCCAAGATAGCCAGGTTGTATACGAGCAGTACTTC. Its translation: CASSQDSQVVYEQYF. The V call is TRBV3-1, the J call TRBJ2-7, with no clear D. CDR3 size: 15 residues. V was shortened by 0 bases and J by 4 bases, with 13 bases between the two germline ends. Germline-derived CDR1 and CDR2 are LGHDT and YNNKEL (reference sequence).

With regard to this clonotype: This CDR3 fails to terminate in the conserved phenylalanine or tryptophan, so it likely reflects a read error. The chain recombines TRBV20-1 with TRBJ1-1, with a possible D match to TRBD1 (6 bases). CDR1 is DFQATT, CDR2 SNEGSKA, per germline (reference sequence). The CDR3 runs 14 residues. V was clipped by 5 bases and J by 5 bases, with 18 bases between them. The CDR3 bases are TGCAGTGCTCCAAGGGGGGGGCGCGGGACTGAAGCTTTCCTT. Its translation is CSAPRGGRGTEAFL.

CDR3 residues: CASSQVLAGGLETQYF. In DNA form, the CDR3 reads TGCGCCAGCAGCCAAGTTCTAGCGGGAGGACTAGAGACCCAGTACTTC. The V gene is TRBV4-3, the J gene TRBJ2-5, with 11 positions matching TRBD2. Germline CDR1 reads LGHNA; CDR2 reads YSLEER. The J segment lost 4 bases and the V segment lost 1 base, leaving 5 bases of the junction unmatched. This CDR3 region has 16 residues.

This clonotype appeared many times. The CDR3 sequence: CASSSGGGLDEQYF. For the CDR3, the DNA is TGTGCCAGCAGTTCGGGCGGGGGGCTCGACGAGCAGTACTTC. The genes are TRBV6-5 and TRBJ2-7; TRBD2 matches 8 bases. Germline V gene data show CDR1 as MNHEY and CDR2 as SVGAGI. V was clipped by 4 bases and J by 5 bases; unmatched bases: 7. The CDR3 is 14 amino acids.

V and J are TRBV29-1 and TRBJ2-5; 7 nucleotides line up with TRBD1. The J segment lost 3 bases and the V segment lost 4 bases, leaving 11 bases of the junction unmatched. The CDR3 loop spans 15 amino acids. Germline V gene sequence: CDR1 SQVTM, CDR2 ANQGSEA. The CDR3 region is CSVVRGQIWKETQYF. The CDR3 DNA reads TGCAGCGTTGTCAGGGGACAGATATGGAAAGAGACCCAGTACTTC.

The sample holds a few counts of this clonotype. This sequence joins TRBV9 and TRBJ2-5; D is ambiguous. The length of the CDR3 is 12 residues. CDR1 and CDR2 (germline): SGDLS, YYNGEE. Trimming removed 0 bases at V and 5 bases at J, with 5 bases between. The CDR3 bases are TGTGCCAGCAGCGTAGGGTTGGAGACCCAGTACTTC. It encodes CASSVGLETQYF.

The table lists this clonotype with many counts. CDR3 coding DNA: TGTGCCAGCAGTTGGGGGCAGGGACGTGGCTACACCTTC. Translated, it gives CASSWGQGRGYTF. The gene calls are TRBV28 and TRBJ1-2; the D gene is possibly TRBD1 (6 bases). Germline CDR1 reads MDHEN; CDR2 reads SYDVKM. V was clipped by 4 bases and J by 7 bases, with 13 bases between them. The CDR3 runs to 13 residues.

This clonotype has a count of ten or more. The chain has TRBV27 and TRBJ2-7; D might be TRBD1 (6 bases). Germline CDR1 reads MNHEY; CDR2 reads SMNVEV (reference sequence). This CDR3 comprises 17 residues. Between the trimmed V and J ends, which lost 0 bases and 6 bases, there was a span of 21 bases. The CDR3 protein is CASSLSVRQVGFSEQYF. CDR3 sequence (DNA): TGTGCCAGCAGTTTATCGGTTCGACAGGTTGGTTTTTCCGAGCAGTACTTC.

In this sample, this clonotype turned up a few times. This chain connects TRBV30 to TRBJ1-1; possible D gene TRBD1, 5 bases. Trimming shortened V by 3 bases and J by 7 bases, and 18 bases separated the two germline ends. Germline CDR1 and CDR2: GTSNPN and SVGIG (reference sequence). The CDR3 is 14 residues long. The CDR3 is CAWSTRGTKIEAFF. The CDR3, as DNA: TGTGCCTGGAGCACCCGTGGGACCAAAATTGAAGCTTTCTTT.

This clonotype was counted between two and nine times. The chain combines TRBV20-1 with TRBJ1-5; 8 bases agree with TRBD1. V was pared by 2 bases and J by 5 bases, with 11 bases of the junction left unmatched. The CDR3 is 16 amino acids. Germline loops: CDR1 DFQATT, CDR2 SNEGSKA (reference sequence). The CDR3 bases are TGCAGTGCTAGATATCCCAGGGGGCGATGGGATCAGCCCCAGCATTTT. It specifies CSARYPRGRWDQPQHF.

This clonotype was seen at least ten times. This rearrangement joins TRBV7-2 to TRBJ1-2, with 7 bases matching TRBD1. Germline-derived CDR1 and CDR2 are SGHTA and FQGNSA. The CDR3 length is 13 residues. J was trimmed by 4 bases and V by 6 bases; bases with no gene match: 5. CDR3 protein: CASRRRQGYGYTF. The CDR3 bases are TGTGCCAGCAGACGACGACAGGGCTATGGCTACACCTTC.

This clonotype occurred many times. This chain uses TRBV11-2 with TRBJ2-7, with D possibly being TRBD2 (6 bases). Trimming cost V 1 base and J 4 bases, with 14 bases left between them. Germline CDR1 is SGHAT and CDR2 is FQNNGV. This CDR3 region has 15 residues. For the CDR3, the DNA is TGTGCCAGCAGCTTAGTACTCGCGGGGTGGTACGAGCAGTACTTC. This sequence encodes CASSLVLAGWYEQYF.

V usage is TRBV9 and J usage is TRBJ1-3; D is ambiguous. The germline gives CDR1 SGDLS, CDR2 YYNGEE. This CDR3 region has 15 residues. Trimming pared 0 bases from V and 0 bases from J, leaving 7 bases between. The CDR3 DNA follows: TGTGCCAGCAGCGTAGGATCCCACTCTGGAAACACCATATATTTT. Translating it yields CASSVGSHSGNTIYF.

This clonotype showed up many times. The gene calls are TRBV27 and TRBJ1-2, with D possibly matching TRBD1 (5 bases). CDR1 and CDR2 (germline): MNHEY, SMNVEV (reference sequence). V lost 5 bases and J lost 2, with 15 bases in between. This CDR3 is built from 15 residues. CDR3 sequence: CASSLLAGPNYGYTF. The CDR3 DNA sequence: TGTGCCAGCAGTCTCTTAGCAGGGCCGAACTATGGCTACACCTTC.

The V and J genes are TRBV7-3 and TRBJ1-1, with D possibly matching TRBD1 (6 bases). Germline V gives CDR1 SGHTA, CDR2 FQGTGA. V lost 2 bases and J 6 bases, leaving 10 bases between the germline ends. The CDR3 consists of 13 residues. The CDR3 nucleotides are TGTGCCAGCAGCTTAGGCAGGGGTGCTGAAGCTTTCTTT. This codes for CASSLGRGAEAFF.

The chain recombines TRBV27 with TRBJ2-2, with D unresolved. From germline, CDR1 is MNHEY and CDR2 SMNVEV (reference sequence). The CDR3 sequence is 14 residues long. Deletions cut 8 bases from V and 4 bases from J, with 14 bases between. In DNA, the CDR3 is TGTGCCAGCGGGTATCCCACGAGCACCGGGGAGCTGTTTTTT. Its translation: CASGYPTSTGELFF.

This clonotype was seen only a few times. A clone one base away is much larger, so this may be a read error. This rearrangement joins TRBV28 to TRBJ1-1; 11 bases agree with TRBD1. The CDR3 totals 16 residues. J gave up 1 base and V 5 bases, and 6 bases lay outside the gene matches. From germline, CDR1 is MDHEN and CDR2 SYDVKM. This CDR3 reads CASSPGTGGRNTEAFF. The CDR3 DNA reads as TGTGCCAGCAGTCCCGGGACAGGGGGGAGGAACACTGAAGCTTTCTTT.

In its sample, this clonotype was seen many times. The CDR3 reads CATSRERGNQPQHF. In DNA form, the CDR3 reads TGTGCCACCAGCAGAGAACGAGGTAATCAGCCCCAGCATTTT. This sequence joins TRBV15 and TRBJ1-5; D call uncertain. Trimming shortened V by 0 bases and J by 4 bases, and 7 bases separated the two germline ends. Germline values: CDR1 LNHNV, CDR2 YYDKDF (reference sequence). The CDR3 is 14 amino acids.

This clonotype was counted between two and nine times. The J gene is TRBJ2-7, the V gene TRBV5-1; the match to TRBD1 covers 11 bases. This CDR3 has 14 residues. Germline CDR1 reads SGHRS; CDR2 reads YFSETQ. Losses at the gene ends were 5 bases for V and 5 bases for J; bases not matched to a gene: 6. CDR3 nucleotides: TGCGCCAGCAGAGGACAGGGGGCTATGAACGAGCAGTACTTC. This translates into CASRGQGAMNEQYF.

This clonotype came up many times. The chain couples TRBV12-3 or TRBV12-4 to TRBJ2-4; no definite D call. This CDR3 has 14 amino acids. The V gene lost 5 bases and the J gene lost 0 bases, with 8 bases spanning the gap. The CDR3, as DNA: TGTGCCAGCAGTGGACGGTTAGCCAAAAACATTCAGTACTTC. This codes for CASSGRLAKNIQYF.

J is TRBJ2-2 and V is TRBV9; tentatively, D is TRBD1 or TRBD2 (6 bases each). The CDR3 contains 16 residues. Per the germline V gene, CDR1 is SGDLS and CDR2 is YYNGEE. V was shortened by 0 bases and J by 3 bases, with 12 bases between the two germline ends. Here the CDR3 DNA reads TGTGCCAGCAGCGTAGGGGGGGCAGAAGACACCGGGGAGCTGTTTTTT. Protein product: CASSVGGAEDTGELFF. The full variable domain, completed using reference TRBV9 and TRBJ2-2, is DSGVTQTPKHLITATGQRVTLRCSPRSGDLSVYWYQQSLDQGLQFLIQYYNGEERAKGNILERFSAQQFPDLHSELNLSSLELGDSALYFCASSVGGAEDTGELFFGEGSRLTVL.

The sample holds a few counts of this clonotype. Possible read error: a much larger clone is one base away. The V call is TRBV2, the J call TRBJ1-2, with D possibly being TRBD1 (6 bases). The CDR3 length is 14 residues. Germline V gene data show CDR1 as SNHLY and CDR2 as FYNNEI. Here the CDR3 DNA reads TGTGCCAGCGAGAGGACAGCCGCTAACTATGGCTGCACCTTC. Its translation: CASERTAANYGCTF. Together with reference TRBV2 and TRBJ1-2, the CDR3 gives the full variable domain: EPEVTQTPSHQVTQMGQEVILRCVPISNHLYFYWYRQILGQKVEFLVSFYNNEISEKSEIFDDQFSVERPDGSNFTLKIRSTKLEDSAMYFCASERTAANYGCTFGSGTRLTVV.

CDR3 coding DNA: TGTGCCACCTCGAAGCTAACCCAAGAGACCCAGTACTTC. It is translated as CATSKLTQETQYF. The V and J genes are TRBV28 and TRBJ2-5; D unclear. Trimming cost V 10 bases and J 1 base, with 13 bases left between them. In germline, CDR1 is MDHEN, CDR2 SYDVKM. The CDR3 totals 13 residues. Variable domain in full (rest from reference TRBV28 and TRBJ2-5): DVKVTQSSRYLVKRTGEKVFLECVQDMDHENMFWYRQDPGLGLRLIYFSYDVKMKEKGDIPEGYSVSREKKERFSLILESASTNQTSMYLCATSKLTQETQYFGPGTRLLVL.

The chain couples TRBV20-1 to TRBJ2-1, with a tentative D call TRBD2 (6 bases). CDR1 is DFQATT and CDR2 is SNEGSKA in the germline V gene (reference sequence). The CDR3 is 16 residues long. Trimming left V 1 base short and J 0 bases short, with 13 bases between. CDR3 loop: CSARAAGRGSYNEQFF. The CDR3, as DNA: TGCAGTGCTAGAGCGGCGGGGCGGGGCTCCTACAATGAGCAGTTCTTC.

The genes are TRBV10-3 and TRBJ1-2; D is undetermined. With 0 bases removed from V and 8 bases from J, the gap between germline ends came to 13 bases. The germline CDR1 and CDR2 sequences are ENHRY and SYGVKD. The CDR3 has 14 amino acids. The CDR3 nucleotides are TGTGCCATCAGTGAGTCGACTAGGGCAGGCGGCTACACCTTC. Its translation: CAISESTRAGGYTF.

This clonotype has a handful of counts. J is TRBJ1-3 and V is TRBV7-2, with unresolved D. The germline CDR1 and CDR2 sequences are SGHTA and FQGNSA. V lost 4 bases, J lost 3 bases, and 4 bases lay in between. The CDR3 loop spans 12 amino acids. Written as DNA, the CDR3 is TGTGCCAGCAGCTCGTATGGAAACACCATATATTTT. Its protein is CASSSYGNTIYF.